The clone carrying this T cell receptor (beta chain) was seen at least ten times. Its antigen is unidentified. The data stem from a study of CD8 T cells in ankylosing spondylitis. Study outcomes and limitations: Seemingly distinctive of ankylosing spondylitis blood was a TCR beta motif formed by eight highly homologous variants. Disease-linked clones proved CD8+ and comparatively uncommon in peripheral blood. Reactive arthritis synovial fluid and blood were previously reported to contain some motif variants. Matched ankylosing spondylitis synovial fluid reportedly contained a significantly enriched population of disease-linked clones.

As the method for making TCR beta libraries, quantitative 5'-RACE with molecular barcodes was used. TCRdb reprocessed the 5' RACE reads with MiXCR, giving one entry per CDR3 protein. The sample has about 460,000 distinct CDR3 sequences; about 5% are singletons. Trimming pared 4 bases from V and 3 bases from J, leaving 6 bases between. The CDR3 is 13 residues long. Germline CDR1 SGHTA, CDR2 FQGTGA. Material: blood, either unsorted or a sorted T cell fraction (not recorded which). The gene calls are TRBV7-3 and TRBJ2-2; D remains ambiguous. This TCR was sampled from a male donor with ankylosing spondylitis. CDR3 in DNA: TGTGCCAGCAGCTCGATCCACACCGGGGAGCTGTTTTTT. Protein: CASSSIHTGELFF. Full variable domain (remainder filled in from reference TRBV7-3 and TRBJ2-2): GAGVSQTPSNKVTEKGKYVELRCDPISGHTALYWYRQSLGQGPEFLIYFQGTGAADDSGLPNDRFFAVRPEGSVSTLKIQRTERGDSAVYLCASSSIHTGELFFGEGSRLTVL.